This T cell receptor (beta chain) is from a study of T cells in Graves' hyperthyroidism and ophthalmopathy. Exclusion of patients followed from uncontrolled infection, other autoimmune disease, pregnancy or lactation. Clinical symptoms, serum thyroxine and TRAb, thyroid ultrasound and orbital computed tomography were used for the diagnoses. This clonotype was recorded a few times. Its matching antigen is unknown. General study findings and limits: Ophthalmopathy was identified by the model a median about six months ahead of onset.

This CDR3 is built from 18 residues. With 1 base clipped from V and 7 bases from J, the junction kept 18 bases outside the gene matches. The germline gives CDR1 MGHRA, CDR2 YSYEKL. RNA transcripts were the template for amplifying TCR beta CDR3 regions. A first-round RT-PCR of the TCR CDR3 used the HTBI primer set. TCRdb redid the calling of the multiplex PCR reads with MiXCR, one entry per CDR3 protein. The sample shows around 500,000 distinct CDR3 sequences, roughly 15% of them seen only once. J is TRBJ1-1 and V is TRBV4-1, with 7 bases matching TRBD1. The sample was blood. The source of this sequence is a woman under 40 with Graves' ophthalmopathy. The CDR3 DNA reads TGCGCCAGCAGCCAAGGACCGCTCGGGAGGGGGACAGCCTTTGAAGCTTTCTTT. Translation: CASSQGPLGRGTAFEAFF.